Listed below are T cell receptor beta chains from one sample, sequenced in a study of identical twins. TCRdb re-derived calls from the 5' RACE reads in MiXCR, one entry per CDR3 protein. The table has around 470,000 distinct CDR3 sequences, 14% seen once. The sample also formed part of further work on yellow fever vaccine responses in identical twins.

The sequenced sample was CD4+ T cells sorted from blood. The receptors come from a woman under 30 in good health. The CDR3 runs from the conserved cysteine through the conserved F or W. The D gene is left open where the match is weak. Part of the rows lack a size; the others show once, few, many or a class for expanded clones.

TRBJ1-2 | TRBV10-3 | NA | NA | CAISHSGDYGYTF | TGTGCCATCAGCCACAGTGGGGACTATGGCTACACCTTC
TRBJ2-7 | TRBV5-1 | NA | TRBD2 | CASRETSGSAGEQYF | TGCGCCAGCAGAGAGACTAGCGGGAGCGCGGGGGAGCAGTACTTC
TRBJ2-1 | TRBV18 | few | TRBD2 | CASSPASGGLNNEQFF | TGTGCCAGCTCACCGGCTAGCGGGGGCCTAAACAATGAGCAGTTCTTC
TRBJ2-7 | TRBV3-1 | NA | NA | CASSQEYGRPYEQYF | TGTGCCAGCAGCCAAGAGTACGGGCGACCCTACGAGCAGTACTTC
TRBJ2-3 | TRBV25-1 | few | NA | CASSGKIVVGTDTQYF | TGTGCCAGCAGCGGCAAAATTGTAGTAGGCACAGATACGCAGTATTTT
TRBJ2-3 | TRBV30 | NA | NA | CAWTMGGQGTDTQYF | TGTGCCTGGACCATGGGGGGTCAGGGCACAGATACGCAGTATTTT
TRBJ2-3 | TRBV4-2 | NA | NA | CASSRIGESTDTQYF | TGTGCCAGCAGCCGGATCGGGGAAAGCACAGATACGCAGTATTTT
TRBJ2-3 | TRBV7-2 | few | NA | CASSLVGAESSTDTQYF | TGTGCCAGCAGCTTAGTGGGGGCGGAATCTAGCACAGATACGCAGTATTTT
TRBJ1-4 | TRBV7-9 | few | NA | CASSLGGDRNEKLFF | TGTGCCAGCAGCTTAGGAGGGGACCGCAATGAAAAACTGTTTTTT
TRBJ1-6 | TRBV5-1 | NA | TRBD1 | CASSLEFRGDSPLHF | TGCGCCAGCAGCTTGGAGTTCAGGGGGGATTCACCCCTCCACTTT
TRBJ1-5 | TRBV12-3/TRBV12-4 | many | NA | CASSLIRGGGNQPQHF | TGTGCCAGCAGCCTAATACGCGGGGGGGGCAATCAGCCCCAGCATTTT
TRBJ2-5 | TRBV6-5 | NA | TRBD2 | CASSYSRGSGYQETQYF | TGTGCCAGCAGTTACTCCCGGGGTAGCGGGTACCAAGAGACCCAGTACTTC
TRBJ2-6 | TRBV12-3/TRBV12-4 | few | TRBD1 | CAISFPGQDHSGANVLTF | TGTGCCATCAGTTTTCCGGGACAGGATCACTCTGGGGCCAACGTCCTGACTTTC
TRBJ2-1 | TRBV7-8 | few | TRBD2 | CASSLKSSLAGNEQFF | TGTGCCAGCAGCTTAAAGTCTAGTCTAGCGGGGAATGAGCAGTTCTTC
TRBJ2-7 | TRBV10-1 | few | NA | CASSQYPPGEQYF | TGCGCCAGCAGTCAGTATCCCCCGGGGGAGCAGTACTTC
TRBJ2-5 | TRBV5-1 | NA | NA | CASSPFGETQYF | TGCGCCAGCAGCCCGTTCGGGGAGACCCAGTACTTC
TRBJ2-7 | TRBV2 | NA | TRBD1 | CASTYDRGAYEQYF | TGTGCCAGCACCTATGACAGGGGCGCCTACGAGCAGTACTTC
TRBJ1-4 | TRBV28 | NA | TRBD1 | CASSFRQGVNEKLFF | TGTGCCAGCAGTTTCCGACAGGGTGTGAATGAAAAACTGTTTTTT
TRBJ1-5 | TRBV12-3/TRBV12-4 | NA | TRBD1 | CTSSIWTGGRYSNQPQHF | TGTACCAGCAGTATCTGGACAGGGGGAAGATATAGCAATCAGCCCCAGCATTTT
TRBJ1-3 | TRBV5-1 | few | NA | CASSFDRGSLGNTIYF | TGCGCCAGCAGCTTTGACAGAGGATCTCTGGGAAACACCATATATTTT
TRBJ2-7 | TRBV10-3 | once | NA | CAIRGTDSYEQYF | TGTGCCATCAGGGGGACGGACTCCTACGAGCAGTACTTC
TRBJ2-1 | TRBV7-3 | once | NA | CASSLLDRNEQFF | TGTGCCAGCAGCCTCCTCGACCGAAATGAGCAGTTCTTC
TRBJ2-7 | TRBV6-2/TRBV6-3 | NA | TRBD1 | CASSGSGTEIFYEQYF | TGTGCCAGCAGTGGGTCCGGGACAGAGATTTTCTACGAGCAGTACTTC